This is a list of T cell receptor beta chains from one sample in a study of blood T cell repertoires in COVID-19. TCRdb keeps only in-frame clones here, not all; method: immunoSEQ multiplex PCR. Among roughly 70,000 clones, roughly 71% were seen once, and the ten largest hold 14% to 15%. The sequencing sample was made of peripheral blood. These receptors were taken from a man between 60 and 75 years old with COVID-19, enrolled during active disease. The CDR3 runs from the conserved cysteine through the conserved F or W. D genes are given only for firm matches.

CATLFRQGANTIYF TRBD1 TRBJ1-3 TRBV10-3
CASSQEVSPRVNEKLFF . TRBJ1-4 TRBV3-1/TRBV3-2
CASSSSGGSYEQYF . TRBJ2-7 TRBV5-1
CASSEYWGGGEQFF TRBD2 TRBJ2-1 TRBV7-2
CASSPQQGWNTEAFF TRBD1 TRBJ1-1 TRBV11-2
CASSFFEGGVRQPQHF . TRBJ1-5 TRBV5-6
CASSLQGGEQFF . TRBJ2-1 TRBV28
CASSLAHGVNQPQHF . TRBJ1-5 TRBV7-2
CASSQRLGTTTDTQYF TRBD2 TRBJ2-3 TRBV4-1
CASTTGTGRQPQHF TRBD1 TRBJ1-5 TRBV28
CATARGVNTGELFF TRBD2 TRBJ2-2 TRBV7-6
CAISEGDQQFF . TRBJ2-1 TRBV10-3
CATSDDGTGDQPQHF TRBD1 TRBJ1-5 TRBV24-1
CASTTIGTAEKLFF TRBD1 TRBJ1-4 TRBV28
CSASAGGGETQYF TRBD2 TRBJ2-5 TRBV29-1
CASSLRDRGYEQYF TRBD1 TRBJ2-7 TRBV4-1
CASSYLGQGNQPQHF TRBD1 TRBJ1-5 TRBV6-2/TRBV6-3
CASSSDRVFYTF TRBD1 TRBJ1-2 TRBV28
CASSSGQGNSPLHF TRBD1 TRBJ1-6 TRBV5-6
CASSPSNSSPLHF . TRBJ1-6 TRBV6-5
CASSLGSGHYEQFF . TRBJ2-1 TRBV5-6
CTSSQGPCDGNQPQHF . TRBJ1-5 TRBV1
CASSLLGATGAFF . TRBJ1-1 TRBV12-3/TRBV12-4
CASSSLAVAHEQYF TRBD2 TRBJ2-7 TRBV7-9
CASSSDRERATDTQYF . TRBJ2-3 TRBV5-4
CASSQGAGELFF TRBD1 TRBJ2-2 TRBV5-4
CASSWEASGPYNEQFF TRBD2 TRBJ2-1 TRBV5-1
CASRKGTDQETQYF TRBD1 TRBJ2-5 TRBV3-1/TRBV3-2
CASSTGSYTGEQYF . TRBJ2-7 TRBV5-1
CASSQGQGSHSPLHF TRBD1 TRBJ1-6 TRBV3-1/TRBV3-2
CASSVAQGGIEQYF . TRBJ2-7 TRBV9
CASSLGGLLTGELFF TRBD2 TRBJ2-2 TRBV5-1
CASGRENYEQYF . TRBJ2-7 TRBV6-5
CASSPGGGGAIDEQFF TRBD2 TRBJ2-1 TRBV28
CASSMGGPEAFF . TRBJ1-1 TRBV19
CASSQDPSGGIAGELFF TRBD1 TRBJ2-2 TRBV4-2
CASMEDRGAYEQYF TRBD1 TRBJ2-7 TRBV25-1
CASRRDYAYEQYF TRBD2 TRBJ2-7 TRBV28
CSVRPGQGIYEQYF TRBD1 TRBJ2-7 TRBV29-1
CASSRGRTDTQYF . TRBJ2-3 TRBV5-6
CSGGWGETQYF TRBD2 TRBJ2-5 TRBV20-1
CASSQGQGQPQHF . TRBJ1-5 TRBV7-6
CASSRGLAGGGEQFF TRBD2 TRBJ2-1 TRBV5-4
CASSISGIGETQYF . TRBJ2-5 TRBV19
CASSLTGTGLRERYF TRBD1 TRBJ2-7 TRBV5-1
CASSPLQGGDSPLHF . TRBJ1-6 TRBV18
CASKVSGAGANVLTF . TRBJ2-6 TRBV6-6